This T cell receptor (beta chain) is from a study of T cell therapy after organ transplantation. As for the study in general: Long-term post-therapy samples: blood collected 20 to 29 weeks after completing therapy.

Noted time point: 20-29 weeks after completion of therapy. Trimming cost V 3 bases and J 6 bases; bases outside gene matches: 6. Per the germline V gene, CDR1 is SEHNR and CDR2 is FQNEAQ (reference sequence). The CDR3 extends over 15 amino acids. Notes on the study in general: Effects of concurrent antirejection and antiviral medications were not evaluable. Nonresponders had marked pretherapy clonal expansions and little post-therapy change. CD8 clonality fold change after therapy inversely tracked pretherapy clonality.

A remark on this clone: Its antigen is unknown.

Only in-frame clones appear in the TCRdb table, and some are missing; sequencing was by immunoSEQ multiplex PCR. The sample carries about 21,000 clones, 84% recorded once. This chain links TRBV7-9 with TRBJ2-1; 9 nucleotides match TRBD1. Material: CD8+ T cells from blood, obtained after autologous CMV-specific T cell therapy. The TCR sequence derives from a human patient who had received a solid organ transplant and had CMV disease. T cells may partly derive from the graft donor. The DNA of the CDR3 is TGTGCCAGCAGCTTTGGGACAGGGTTGGTCAATGAGCAGTTCTTC. Residues: CASSFGTGLVNEQFF.